These T cell receptor beta chains were read from a single sample in a study of blood T cell repertoires in COVID-19. The assay was immunoSEQ multiplex PCR, and TCRdb's table has in-frame clones only and misses some. The data show some 150,000 clones, 80% to 90% seen once. Input material: peripheral blood. The receptors derive from a woman in her thirties or forties with acute or convalescent COVID-19. Both conserved end residues are part of each CDR3. The D gene is left open where the match is weak. A row's size may be missing; if present it is once, few, many or a size class.

clone_size d_call j_call v_call cdr3_nt cdr3_aa
NA NA TRBJ2-3 TRBV5-4 TGTGCCAGCAGCCAGTTAGGTGGGGCGGGACATACGCAGTATTTT CASSQLGGAGHTQYF
NA NA TRBJ2-3 TRBV28 TGTGCCAGCGGAATACGGGGGGCCCTCGATACGCAGTATTTT CASGIRGALDTQYF
NA TRBD1 TRBJ2-1 TRBV28 TGTGCCAGCAGTTTACCCCTACAGGGGTTGGGTGAGCAGTTCTTC CASSLPLQGLGEQFF
NA NA TRBJ1-1 TRBV12-3/TRBV12-4 TGTGCCAGCAGTTTAGTCGAGGTAACTGAAGCTTTCTTT CASSLVEVTEAFF
NA NA TRBJ2-7 TRBV3-1/TRBV3-2 TGTGCCAGCAGCCCCCCGGCCTACGAGCAGTACTTC CASSPPAYEQYF
NA TRBD2 TRBJ2-3 TRBV13 TGTGCCAGCAGCTTAGTGGGGCTAGCGGGAGCGCATAGCACAGATACGCAGTATTTT CASSLVGLAGAHSTDTQYF
NA TRBD1 TRBJ1-2 TRBV6-5 TGTGCCAGCAGACGCGACAGGGTTGCCTATGGCTACACCTTC CASRRDRVAYGYTF
NA NA TRBJ2-3 TRBV3-1/TRBV3-2 TGTGCCAGCAGCCCCGGACTTAGCACAGATACGCAGTATTTT CASSPGLSTDTQYF
NA NA TRBJ2-5 TRBV6-6 TGTGCCAGCAGGCAACGGGAGTTAGAGACCCAGTACTTC CASRQRELETQYF
NA NA TRBJ2-2 TRBV28 TGTGCCAGCAGTGACGGACAGACTGCGAACACCGGGGAGCTGTTTTTT CASSDGQTANTGELFF
NA TRBD2 TRBJ2-5 TRBV5-6 TGTGCCAGCAGCTTGGCTCTAGCGGGCCAAGAGACCCAGTACTTC CASSLALAGQETQYF
NA NA TRBJ1-3 TRBV19 TGTGCCAGTAGGGGCGACAGGTACTCTGGAAACACCATATATTTT CASRGDRYSGNTIYF
NA TRBD1 TRBJ1-3 TRBV5-1 TGCGCCAGCAGCTTGGAGCCGGGACAGAGGTTGGCCGGAAACACCATATATTTT CASSLEPGQRLAGNTIYF
NA NA TRBJ1-1 TRBV27 TGTGCCAGCATTATTTCAAGGGGCCGGAGGAACACTGAAGCTTTCTTT CASIISRGRRNTEAFF
NA TRBD1 TRBJ2-7 TRBV3-1/TRBV3-2 TGTGCCAGCAGCCAAGTGCTGAGGGGGCGTTTCTACGAGCAGTACTTC CASSQVLRGRFYEQYF
NA NA TRBJ2-7 TRBV5-1 TGCGCCAGCAGCCCCGGGTACGAGCAGTACTTC CASSPGYEQYF
NA TRBD1 TRBJ2-5 TRBV6-5 TGTGCCAGCAGTTACAGCAGGGGGCAAGAGACCCAGTACTTC CASSYSRGQETQYF
NA TRBD2 TRBJ2-2 TRBV7-2 TGTGCCAGCAGCTTATGGGCTAGCGGGAGGGCCCTCGGCGGGGAGCTGTTTTTT CASSLWASGRALGGELFF
NA TRBD1 TRBJ2-5 TRBV5-6 TGTGCCAGCAGCTTGGGAGGGACAGTCAGTGGGGAGACCCAGTACTTC CASSLGGTVSGETQYF
NA TRBD1 TRBJ2-7 TRBV7-9 TGTGCCAGCAGCTTAACAGGGGGCTGGCAGTACTTC CASSLTGGWQYF
NA NA TRBJ2-7 TRBV27 TGTGCCAGCAGCCGACTGGTTGGTAGCTCCTACGAGCAGTACTTC CASSRLVGSSYEQYF
NA NA TRBJ1-1 TRBV30 TGTGCCTGGAGTGTATCTATCTACACTGAAGCTTTCTTT CAWSVSIYTEAFF
NA TRBD1 TRBJ1-2 TRBV28 TGTGCCAGCAGCTCTACGGGACAGGGGAGCTATGGCTACACCTTC CASSSTGQGSYGYTF
NA NA TRBJ2-7 TRBV20-1 TGCAGTGCTCAATTGTACGAGCAGTACTTC CSAQLYEQYF
NA NA TRBJ1-1 TRBV19 TGTGCCAGTAAAGATAGACAGACCCTTATGAACACTGAAGCTTTCTTT CASKDRQTLMNTEAFF
NA NA TRBJ1-2 TRBV19 TGTGCCAGTAGTATAGCCCAGGGCTACACCTTC CASSIAQGYTF
NA TRBD1 TRBJ1-1 TRBV10-3 TGTGCCACCGCCGGGACAGGGAGGTCTGAAGCTTTCTTT CATAGTGRSEAFF
NA NA TRBJ2-7 TRBV3-1/TRBV3-2 TGTGCCAGCAGCCAAGCGTTCGAGCAGTACTTC CASSQAFEQYF
NA NA TRBJ1-5 TRBV25-1 TGTGCCAGCAGTGACAGGGACAATCAGCCCCAGCATTTT CASSDRDNQPQHF
NA NA TRBJ1-1 TRBV7-8 TGTGCCAGCAGCTTAAACGCAGGAACCTTGAACACTGAAGCTTTCTTT CASSLNAGTLNTEAFF
once TRBD1 TRBJ2-5 TRBV7-9 TGTGCCAGCAGCATACTAAATACAGGGGGAACCCAAGAGACCCAGTACTTC CASSILNTGGTQETQYF
NA TRBD1 TRBJ2-3 TRBV30 TGTGCCTGGACGGGACAGAGCACAGATACGCAGTATTTT CAWTGQSTDTQYF
few NA TRBJ2-3 TRBV11-3 TGTGCCAGCAGCCCCCGGGCGAGCCAGGGGAAGCCAGATACGCAGTATTTT CASSPRASQGKPDTQYF
NA NA TRBJ2-5 TRBV29-1 TGCAGCGTCAGACAGGTGGGACATTTAGAGACCCAGTACTTC CSVRQVGHLETQYF
NA TRBD2 TRBJ2-7 TRBV7-2 TGTGCCAGCAGCTCAGGACTAGCGGGGGGGCGCAACGAGCAGTACTTC CASSSGLAGGRNEQYF
NA TRBD1 TRBJ1-1 TRBV30 TGTGCCTGGAGGGCAGGGGGCTTTAGTGAAGCTTTCTTT CAWRAGGFSEAFF
NA TRBD2 TRBJ2-4 TRBV5-1 TGCGCCAGCAGCTGGGGACTAGCGGCTTTAGCCAAAAACATTCAGTACTTC CASSWGLAALAKNIQYF
NA TRBD1 TRBJ1-6 TRBV19 TGTGCCAGTAATCAACAGGGGGCGCCTGGTTCACCCCTCCACTTT CASNQQGAPGSPLHF
once NA TRBJ2-7 TRBV2 TGTGCCAGCCAGATATTGGGGCTGGTGGACGAGCAGTACTTC CASQILGLVDEQYF
few NA TRBJ1-1 TRBV19 TGTGCCAGTAGTATCCTCAAGACAGGCCTTTACACTGAAGCTTTCTTT CASSILKTGLYTEAFF
NA NA TRBJ2-1 TRBV7-9 TGTGCCAGCACCCCCGCTGCGGGTTCCTACAATGAGCAGTTCTTC CASTPAAGSYNEQFF
few TRBD2 TRBJ2-2 TRBV6-5 TGTGCCAGCACCTCTAGCGGGGTAAACACCGGGGAGCTGTTTTTT CASTSSGVNTGELFF
once TRBD1 TRBJ1-5 TRBV6-4 TGTGCCAGCAGTGTTCCTGGACAGGGTGGTCAGCCCCAGCATTTT CASSVPGQGGQPQHF
NA NA TRBJ1-1 TRBV27 TGTGCCAGCAGTTTAAAGGACATGAACACTGAAGCTTTCTTT CASSLKDMNTEAFF
NA NA TRBJ1-2 TRBV29-1 TGCAGCGTTGAACAGGGGATTGACTACACCTTC CSVEQGIDYTF
few NA TRBJ2-7 TRBV7-9 TGTGCCAGCAGCTTAGCGGACAGCTCAGCCTACGAGCAGTACTTC CASSLADSSAYEQYF
NA TRBD1 TRBJ1-2 TRBV7-2 TGTGCCAGCAGCCCGCGAGTTGGGGACAGGGATGGCTACACCTTC CASSPRVGDRDGYTF
once NA TRBJ1-5 TRBV7-2 TGTGCCAGCACCCGGTACCCCTTCAGGGTTAGCAATCAGCCCCAGCATTTT CASTRYPFRVSNQPQHF
few NA TRBJ1-1 TRBV6-6 TGTGTAACAGGGTCGAAGCCTGAAGCTTTCTTT CVTGSKPEAFF
NA NA TRBJ1-4 TRBV19 TGTGCCAGTAGTATCCCGTATATCGAAAAACTGTTTTTT CASSIPYIEKLFF
NA TRBD2 TRBJ2-3 TRBV10-3 TGTGCCATCAGTGAGTCGGCTAGCGGGGGGGCTTCGGATACGCAGTATTTT CAISESASGGASDTQYF
NA TRBD2 TRBJ2-2 TRBV10-3 TGTGCCATCAGTGAGTCGGGGGCAGCGGGAGGAGACACCGGGGAGCTGTTTTTT CAISESGAAGGDTGELFF
once TRBD1 TRBJ2-1 TRBV6-7 TGTGCCAGGAACCGGGACAGGAAACCAAAAAGCTCCTACAATGAGCAGTTCTTC CARNRDRKPKSSYNEQFF
NA TRBD2 TRBJ2-1 TRBV28 TGTGCCAGCAGTCGGACCGTACTAGCGGGGGGAGTACGTGAGCAGTTCTTC CASSRTVLAGGVREQFF
NA NA TRBJ1-1 TRBV28 TGTGCCAGCAGTTTTCAGATTTCTTTCTTT CASSFQISFF
NA TRBD2 TRBJ2-3 TRBV7-2 TGTGCCAGCAGCTTACTAGCGGGGTTCCCCGCAGATACGCAGTATTTT CASSLLAGFPADTQYF
NA NA TRBJ2-6 TRBV7-9 TGTGCCAGCAGCTTACTGAGCGGACCCTCTGGGGCCAACGTCCTGACTTTC CASSLLSGPSGANVLTF